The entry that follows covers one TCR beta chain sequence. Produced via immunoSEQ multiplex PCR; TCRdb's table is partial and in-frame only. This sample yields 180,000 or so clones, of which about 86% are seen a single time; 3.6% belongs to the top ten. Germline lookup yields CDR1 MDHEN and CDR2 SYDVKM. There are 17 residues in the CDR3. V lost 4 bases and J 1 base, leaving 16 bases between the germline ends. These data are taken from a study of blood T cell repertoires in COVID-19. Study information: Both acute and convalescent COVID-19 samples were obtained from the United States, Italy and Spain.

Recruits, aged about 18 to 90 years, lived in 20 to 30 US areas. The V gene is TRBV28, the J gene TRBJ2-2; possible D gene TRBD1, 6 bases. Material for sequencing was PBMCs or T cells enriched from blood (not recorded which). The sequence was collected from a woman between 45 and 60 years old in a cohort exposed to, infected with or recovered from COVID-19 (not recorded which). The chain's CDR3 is CASSSTPGQWNTGELFF. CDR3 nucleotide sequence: TGTGCCAGCAGTTCCACTCCCGGACAGTGGAACACCGGGGAGCTGTTTTTT.